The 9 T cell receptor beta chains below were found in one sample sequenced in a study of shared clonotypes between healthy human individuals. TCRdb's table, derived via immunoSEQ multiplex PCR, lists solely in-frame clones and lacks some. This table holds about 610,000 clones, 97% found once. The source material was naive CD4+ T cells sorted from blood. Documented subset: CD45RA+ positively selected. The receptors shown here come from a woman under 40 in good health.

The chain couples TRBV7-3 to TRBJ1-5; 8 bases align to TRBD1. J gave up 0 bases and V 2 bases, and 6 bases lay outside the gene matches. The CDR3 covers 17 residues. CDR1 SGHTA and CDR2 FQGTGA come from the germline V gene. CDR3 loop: CASSLQGQGYSNQPQHF. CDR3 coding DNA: TGTGCCAGCAGCTTACAAGGACAGGGTTATAGCAATCAGCCCCAGCATTTT.

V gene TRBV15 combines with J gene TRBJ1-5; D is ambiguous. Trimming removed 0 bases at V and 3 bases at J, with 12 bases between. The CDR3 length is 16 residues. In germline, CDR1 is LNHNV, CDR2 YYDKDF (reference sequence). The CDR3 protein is CATSRDHVTNNQPQHF. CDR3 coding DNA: TGTGCCACCAGCAGAGATCATGTGACAAACAATCAGCCCCAGCATTTT.

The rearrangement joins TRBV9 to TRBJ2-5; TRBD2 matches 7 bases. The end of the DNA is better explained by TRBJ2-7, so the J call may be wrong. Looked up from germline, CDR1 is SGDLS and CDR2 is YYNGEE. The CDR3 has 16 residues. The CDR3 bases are TGTGCCAGCAGCGTAGGGGTGGGAGGGCCCGCCTACGAGCAGTACTTC. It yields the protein CASSVGVGGPAYEQYF.

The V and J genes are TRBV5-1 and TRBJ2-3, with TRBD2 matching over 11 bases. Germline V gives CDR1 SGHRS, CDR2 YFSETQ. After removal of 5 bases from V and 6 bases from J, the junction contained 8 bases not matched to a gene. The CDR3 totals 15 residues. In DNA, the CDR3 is TGCGCCAGCAGGCAAACTAGCGGGAGTTGGGATACGCAGTATTTT. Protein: CASRQTSGSWDTQYF.

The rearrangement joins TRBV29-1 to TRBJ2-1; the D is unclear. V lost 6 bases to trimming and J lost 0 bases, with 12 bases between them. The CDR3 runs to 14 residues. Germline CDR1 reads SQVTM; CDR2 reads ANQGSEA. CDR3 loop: CSVTEWSSYNEQFF. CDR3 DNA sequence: TGCAGCGTCACGGAGTGGAGCTCCTACAATGAGCAGTTCTTC.

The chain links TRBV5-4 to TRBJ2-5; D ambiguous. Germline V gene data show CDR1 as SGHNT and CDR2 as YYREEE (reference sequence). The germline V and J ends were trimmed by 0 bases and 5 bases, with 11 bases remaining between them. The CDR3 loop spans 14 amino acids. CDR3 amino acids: CASSLEGRWETQYF. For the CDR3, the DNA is TGTGCCAGCAGCTTGGAGGGTCGGTGGGAGACCCAGTACTTC.

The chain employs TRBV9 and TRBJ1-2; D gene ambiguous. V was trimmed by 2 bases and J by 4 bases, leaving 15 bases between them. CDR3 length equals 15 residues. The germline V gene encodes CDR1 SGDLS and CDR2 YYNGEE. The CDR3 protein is CASSVIGSGPYGYTF. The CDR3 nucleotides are TGTGCCAGCAGCGTTATCGGTAGTGGGCCCTATGGCTACACCTTC.

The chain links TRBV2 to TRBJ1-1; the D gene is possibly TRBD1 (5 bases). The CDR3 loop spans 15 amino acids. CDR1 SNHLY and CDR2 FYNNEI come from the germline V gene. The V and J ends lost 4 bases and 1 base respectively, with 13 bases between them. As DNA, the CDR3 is TGTGCCAGCAGTGTAGAGGGGTGGGAGAACACTGAAGCTTTCTTT. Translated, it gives CASSVEGWENTEAFF.

The CDR3: CASSFVAEDNEQFF. CDR3 bases: TGCGCCAGCAGCTTTGTCGCGGAAGACAATGAGCAGTTCTTC. V gene TRBV5-1 combines with J gene TRBJ2-1; D unresolved. CDR3 length: 14 amino acids. V dropped 2 bases and J dropped 5 bases, with 11 bases sitting between them. CDR1 is SGHRS and CDR2 is YFSETQ in the germline V gene.